This T cell receptor beta chain was sequenced in a study of identical twins. General study findings and limits: There were fewer insertions in abundant cord blood beta clonotypes, but memory repertoires showed no such pattern. Out-of-frame alpha sequences that twins shared showed excess low generation probability.

This CDR3 spans 14 amino acids. V was shortened by 2 bases and J by 4 bases, with 12 bases between the two germline ends. A universal primer site was added by template switching, and unique molecular identifiers were carried by the cDNA. TCRdb ran MiXCR on the 5' RACE reads and lists one entry per CDR3 protein. The table records just over 450,000 distinct CDR3 sequences, around 14% of them present only once. This clonotype was observed many times. Its antigen is unknown. These data are also associated with another study on yellow fever vaccine responses in identical twins.

The J gene is TRBJ2-7, the V gene TRBV12-3 or TRBV12-4; D not certain. The TCR was taken from a young woman in good health. Specimen: CD4+ T cells sorted from blood. CDR3 in DNA: TGTGCCAGCAGTTTATTCGGCCAGAGATACGAGCAGTACTTC. It codes for CASSLFGQRYEQYF.